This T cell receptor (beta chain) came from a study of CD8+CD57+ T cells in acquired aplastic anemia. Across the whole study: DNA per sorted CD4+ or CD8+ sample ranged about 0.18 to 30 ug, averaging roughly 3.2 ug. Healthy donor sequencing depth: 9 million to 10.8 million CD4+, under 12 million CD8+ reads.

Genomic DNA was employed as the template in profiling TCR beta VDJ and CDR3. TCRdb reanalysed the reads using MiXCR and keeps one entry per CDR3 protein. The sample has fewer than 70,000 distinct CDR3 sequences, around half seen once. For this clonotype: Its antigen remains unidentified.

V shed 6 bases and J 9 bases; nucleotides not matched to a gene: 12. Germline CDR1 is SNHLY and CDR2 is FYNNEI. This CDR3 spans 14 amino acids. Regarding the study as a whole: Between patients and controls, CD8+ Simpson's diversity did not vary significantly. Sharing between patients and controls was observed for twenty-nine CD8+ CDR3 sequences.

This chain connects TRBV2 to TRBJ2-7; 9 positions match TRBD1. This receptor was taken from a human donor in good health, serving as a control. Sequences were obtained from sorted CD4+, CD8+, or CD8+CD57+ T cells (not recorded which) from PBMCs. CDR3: CASRPGQGKELQYF. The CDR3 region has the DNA TGTGCCAGCAGACCGGGACAGGGAAAAGAATTGCAGTACTTC.